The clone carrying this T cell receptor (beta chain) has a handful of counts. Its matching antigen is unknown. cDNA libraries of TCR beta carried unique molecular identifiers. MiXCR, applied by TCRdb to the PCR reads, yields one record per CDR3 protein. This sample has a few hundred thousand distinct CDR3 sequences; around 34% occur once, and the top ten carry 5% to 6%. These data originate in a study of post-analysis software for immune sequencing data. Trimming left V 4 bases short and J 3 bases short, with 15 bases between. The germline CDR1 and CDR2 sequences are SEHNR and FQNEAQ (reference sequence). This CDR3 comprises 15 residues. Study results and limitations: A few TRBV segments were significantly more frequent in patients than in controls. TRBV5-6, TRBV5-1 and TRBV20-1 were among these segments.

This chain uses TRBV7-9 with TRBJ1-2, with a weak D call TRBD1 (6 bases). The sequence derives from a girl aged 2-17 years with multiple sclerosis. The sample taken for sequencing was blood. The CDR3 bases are TGTGCCAGCAGCTCCCCCCAGGGGAGGGACTATGGCTACACCTTC. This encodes CASSSPQGRDYGYTF. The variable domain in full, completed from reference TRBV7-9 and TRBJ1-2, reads DTGVSQNPRHKITKRGQNVTFRCDPISEHNRLYWYRQTLGQGPEFLTYFQNEAQLEKSRLLSDRFSAERPKGSFSTLEIQRTEQGDSAMYLCASSSPQGRDYGYTFGSGTRLTVV.